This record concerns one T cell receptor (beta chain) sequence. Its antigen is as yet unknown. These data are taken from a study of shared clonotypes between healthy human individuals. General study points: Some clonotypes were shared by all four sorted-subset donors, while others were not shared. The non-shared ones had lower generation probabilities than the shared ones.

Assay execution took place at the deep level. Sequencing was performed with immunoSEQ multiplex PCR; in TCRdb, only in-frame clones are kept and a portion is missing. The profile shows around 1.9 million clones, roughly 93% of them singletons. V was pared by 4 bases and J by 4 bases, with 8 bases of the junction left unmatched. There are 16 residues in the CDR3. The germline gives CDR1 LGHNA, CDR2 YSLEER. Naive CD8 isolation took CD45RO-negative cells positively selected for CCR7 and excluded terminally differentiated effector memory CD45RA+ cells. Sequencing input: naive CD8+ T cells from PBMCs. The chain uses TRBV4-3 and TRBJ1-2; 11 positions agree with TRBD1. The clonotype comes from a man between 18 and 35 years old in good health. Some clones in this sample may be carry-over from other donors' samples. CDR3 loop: CASSLGQGVGIYGYTF. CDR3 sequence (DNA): TGCGCCAGCAGCCTGGGACAGGGGGTCGGGATCTATGGCTACACCTTC.